The clone carrying this T cell receptor beta chain was recorded at least ten times. Trimming shortened V by 7 bases and J by 5 bases, and 15 bases separated the two germline ends. CDR1 SQVTM and CDR2 ANQGSEA come from the germline V gene. CDR3 size: 14 residues. Using its own MiXCR run on the RT-PCR reads, TCRdb lists one record per CDR3 protein. In the table there are more than 600,000 distinct CDR3 sequences, 12% to 15% of which are singletons. This TCR was recovered from a female donor in good health, serving as a healthy control. The sample was memory CD4+ T cells from blood. The chain links TRBV29-1 to TRBJ1-6, with D possibly matching TRBD1 (6 bases). The CDR3 DNA reads TGCAGCGCCCGTCGGGGGCTCCATAATTCACCCCTCCACTTT. Its protein is CSARRGLHNSPLHF.